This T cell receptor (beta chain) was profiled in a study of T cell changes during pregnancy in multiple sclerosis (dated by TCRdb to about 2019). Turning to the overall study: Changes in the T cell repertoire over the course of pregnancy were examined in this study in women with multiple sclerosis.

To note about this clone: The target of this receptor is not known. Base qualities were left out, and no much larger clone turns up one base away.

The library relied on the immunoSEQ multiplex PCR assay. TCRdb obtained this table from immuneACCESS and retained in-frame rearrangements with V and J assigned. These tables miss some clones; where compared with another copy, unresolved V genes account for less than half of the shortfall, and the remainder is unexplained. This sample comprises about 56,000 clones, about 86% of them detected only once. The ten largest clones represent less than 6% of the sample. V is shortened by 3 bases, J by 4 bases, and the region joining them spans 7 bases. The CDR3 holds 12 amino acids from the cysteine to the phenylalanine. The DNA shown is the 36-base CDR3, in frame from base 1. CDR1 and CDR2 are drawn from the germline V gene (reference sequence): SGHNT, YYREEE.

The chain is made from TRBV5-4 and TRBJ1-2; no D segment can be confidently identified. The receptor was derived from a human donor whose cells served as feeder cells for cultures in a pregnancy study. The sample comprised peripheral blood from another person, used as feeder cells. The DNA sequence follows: TGTGCCAGCAGCTCATACACCTATGGCTACACCTTC. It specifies CASSSYTYGYTF.